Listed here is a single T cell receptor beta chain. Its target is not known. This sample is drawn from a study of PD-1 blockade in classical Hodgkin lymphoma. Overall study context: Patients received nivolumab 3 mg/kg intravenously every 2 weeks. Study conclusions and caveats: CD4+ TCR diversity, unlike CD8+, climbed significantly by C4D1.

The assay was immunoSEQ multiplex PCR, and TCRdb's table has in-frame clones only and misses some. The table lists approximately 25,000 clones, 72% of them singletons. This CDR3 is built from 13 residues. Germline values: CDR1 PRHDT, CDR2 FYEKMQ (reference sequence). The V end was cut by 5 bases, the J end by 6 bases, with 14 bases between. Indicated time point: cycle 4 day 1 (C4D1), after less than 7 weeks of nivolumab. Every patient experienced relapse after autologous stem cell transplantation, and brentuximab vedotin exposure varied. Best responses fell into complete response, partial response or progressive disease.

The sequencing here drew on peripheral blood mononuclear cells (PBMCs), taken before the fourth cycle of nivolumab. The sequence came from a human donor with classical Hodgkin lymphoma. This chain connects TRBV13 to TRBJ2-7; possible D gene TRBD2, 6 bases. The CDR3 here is CASSRTTVGEQYF. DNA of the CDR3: TGTGCCAGCAGCCGGACTACCGTTGGCGAGCAGTACTTC.